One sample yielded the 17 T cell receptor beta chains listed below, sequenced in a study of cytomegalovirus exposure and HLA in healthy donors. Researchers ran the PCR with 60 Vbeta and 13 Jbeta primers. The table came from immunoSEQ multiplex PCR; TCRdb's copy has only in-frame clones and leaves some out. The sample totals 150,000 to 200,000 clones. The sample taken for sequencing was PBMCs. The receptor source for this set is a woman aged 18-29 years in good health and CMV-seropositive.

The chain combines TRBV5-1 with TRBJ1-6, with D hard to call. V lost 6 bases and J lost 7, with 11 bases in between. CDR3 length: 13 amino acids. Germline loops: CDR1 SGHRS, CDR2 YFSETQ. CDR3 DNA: TGCGCCAGCAAATGGACGGGAAATTCACCCCTCCACTTT. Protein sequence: CASKWTGNSPLHF. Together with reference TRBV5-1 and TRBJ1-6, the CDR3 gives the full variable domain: KAGVTQTPRYLIKTRGQQVTLSCSPISGHRSVSWYQQTPGQGLQFLFEYFSETQRNKGNFPGRFSGRQFSNSRSEMNVSTLELGDSALYLCASKWTGNSPLHFGNGTRLTVT.

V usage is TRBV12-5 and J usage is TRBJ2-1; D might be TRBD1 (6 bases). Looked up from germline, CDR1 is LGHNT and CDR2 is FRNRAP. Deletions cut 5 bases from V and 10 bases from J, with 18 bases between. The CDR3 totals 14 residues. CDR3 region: CASGPRGPLWEQFF. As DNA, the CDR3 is TGTGCTAGTGGTCCCAGGGGCCCCTTGTGGGAGCAGTTCTTC.

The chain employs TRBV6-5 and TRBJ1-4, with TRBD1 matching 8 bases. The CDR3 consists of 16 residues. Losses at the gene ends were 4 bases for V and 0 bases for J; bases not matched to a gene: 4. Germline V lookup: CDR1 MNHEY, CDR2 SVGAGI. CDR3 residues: CASSFGTGATNEKLFF. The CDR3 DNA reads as TGTGCCAGCAGTTTCGGGACAGGCGCAACTAATGAAAAACTGTTTTTT.

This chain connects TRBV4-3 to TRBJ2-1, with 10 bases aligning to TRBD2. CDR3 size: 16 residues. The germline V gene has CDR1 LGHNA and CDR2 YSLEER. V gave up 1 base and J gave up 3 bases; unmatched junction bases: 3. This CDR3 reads CASSQVAGGGYNEQFF. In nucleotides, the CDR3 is TGCGCCAGCAGCCAAGTAGCGGGGGGTGGCTACAATGAGCAGTTCTTC.

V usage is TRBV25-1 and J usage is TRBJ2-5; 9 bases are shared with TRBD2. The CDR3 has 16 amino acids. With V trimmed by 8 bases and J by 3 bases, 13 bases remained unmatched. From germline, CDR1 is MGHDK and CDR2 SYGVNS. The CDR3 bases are TGTGCCAGCGCAACGGGTAGCGGGGGACCCGAAGAGACCCAGTACTTC. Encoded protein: CASATGSGGPEETQYF.

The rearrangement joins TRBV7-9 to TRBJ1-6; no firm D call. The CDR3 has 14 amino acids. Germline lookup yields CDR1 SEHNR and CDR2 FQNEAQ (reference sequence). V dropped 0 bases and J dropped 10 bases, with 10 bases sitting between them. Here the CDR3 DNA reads TGTGCCAGCAGCTTAGCGCTCGGGGAATCACCCCTCCACTTT. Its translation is CASSLALGESPLHF.

In nucleotides, the CDR3 is TGTGCCAGCATCAGGGGGCCGGTGGGAGAGACCCAGTACTTC. As protein: CASIRGPVGETQYF. The chain carries TRBV7-9 and TRBJ2-5; 8 nucleotides match TRBD1. Germline CDR1 SEHNR, CDR2 FQNEAQ (reference sequence). V shed 7 bases, J shed 4 bases, and the junction held 8 bases outside the gene matches. This CDR3 is built from 14 residues. The whole variable domain, filled in from reference TRBV7-9 and TRBJ2-5, reads DTGVSQNPRHKITKRGQNVTFRCDPISEHNRLYWYRQTLGQGPEFLTYFQNEAQLEKSRLLSDRFSAERPKGSFSTLEIQRTEQGDSAMYLCASIRGPVGETQYFGPGTRLLVL.

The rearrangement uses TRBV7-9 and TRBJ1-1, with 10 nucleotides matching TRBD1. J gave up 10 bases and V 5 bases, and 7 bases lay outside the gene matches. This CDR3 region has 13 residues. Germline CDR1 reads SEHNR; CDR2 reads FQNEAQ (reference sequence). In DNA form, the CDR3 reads TGTGCCAGCAGCCCCAGGACAGGGGGTGGAGCTTTCTTT. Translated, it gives CASSPRTGGGAFF.

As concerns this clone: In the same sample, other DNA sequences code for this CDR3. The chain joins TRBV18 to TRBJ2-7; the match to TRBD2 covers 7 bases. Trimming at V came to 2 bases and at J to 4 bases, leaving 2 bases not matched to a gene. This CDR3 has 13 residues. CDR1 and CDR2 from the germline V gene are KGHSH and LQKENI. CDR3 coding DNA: TGTGCCAGCTCACCAGGGGGGGGTTACGAGCAGTACTTC. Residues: CASSPGGGYEQYF.

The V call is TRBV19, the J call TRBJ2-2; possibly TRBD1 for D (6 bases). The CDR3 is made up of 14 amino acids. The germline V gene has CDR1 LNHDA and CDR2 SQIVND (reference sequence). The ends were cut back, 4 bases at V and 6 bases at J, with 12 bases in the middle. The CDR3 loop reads CASSTKQGPGELFF. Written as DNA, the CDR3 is TGTGCCAGTAGTACCAAACAGGGTCCCGGGGAGCTGTTTTTT.

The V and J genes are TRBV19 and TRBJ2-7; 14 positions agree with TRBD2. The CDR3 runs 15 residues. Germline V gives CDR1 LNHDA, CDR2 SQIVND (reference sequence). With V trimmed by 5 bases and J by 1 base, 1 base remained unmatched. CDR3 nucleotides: TGTGCCAGTAGTTGGACTAGCGGGAGGTCCTACGAGCAGTACTTC. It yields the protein CASSWTSGRSYEQYF.

Here the CDR3 DNA reads TGTGCCACCAGCAGAACAGGGTTAGGCAATCAGCCCCAGCATTTT. This codes for CATSRTGLGNQPQHF. The chain uses TRBV15 and TRBJ1-5, with TRBD1 as a possible D gene (6 bases). Looked up from germline, CDR1 is LNHNV and CDR2 is YYDKDF (reference sequence). V shed 2 bases and J shed 2 bases, with 10 bases lying between them. The CDR3 runs to 15 residues.

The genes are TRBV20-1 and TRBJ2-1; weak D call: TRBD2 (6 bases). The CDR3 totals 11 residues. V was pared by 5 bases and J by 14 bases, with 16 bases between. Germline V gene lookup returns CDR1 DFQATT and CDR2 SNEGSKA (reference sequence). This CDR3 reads CSAPQSGREFF. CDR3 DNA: TGCAGTGCTCCCCAAAGCGGGCGGGAGTTCTTC.

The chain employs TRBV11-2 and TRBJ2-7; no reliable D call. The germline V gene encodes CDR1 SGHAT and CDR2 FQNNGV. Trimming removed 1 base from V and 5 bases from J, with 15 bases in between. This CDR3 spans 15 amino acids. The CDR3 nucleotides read TGTGCCAGCAGCTTAGCGCTCTCCTTGTCGGACGAGCAGTACTTC. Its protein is CASSLALSLSDEQYF.

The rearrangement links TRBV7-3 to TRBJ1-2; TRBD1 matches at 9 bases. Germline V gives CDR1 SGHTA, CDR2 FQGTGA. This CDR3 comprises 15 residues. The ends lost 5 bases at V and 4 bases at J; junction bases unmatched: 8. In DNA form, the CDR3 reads TGTGCCAGCAGCCCGACGACAGGGGGAGGCTATGGCTACACCTTC. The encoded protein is CASSPTTGGGYGYTF.

The CDR3: CASSDTVWWETQYF. CDR3 sequence (DNA): TGTGCCAGCAGTGATACAGTATGGTGGGAGACCCAGTACTTC. The chain joins TRBV2 to TRBJ2-5, with D unresolved. Germline V gives CDR1 SNHLY, CDR2 FYNNEI. Trimming took off 3 bases at V and 5 bases at J, with 13 bases between the two ends. The CDR3 contains 14 residues.

The CDR3 DNA sequence: TGTGCCAGCAGCCGACTAGCGGGAGATGAGGAGACCCAGTACTTC. It yields the protein CASSRLAGDEETQYF. The V gene is TRBV5-4, the J gene TRBJ2-5; 12 bases map to TRBD2. The V segment lost 4 bases and the J segment 5 bases; nucleotides outside the gene matches: 6. Germline CDR1 and CDR2: SGHNT and YYREEE (reference sequence). The CDR3 has 15 amino acids.